This record covers a single T cell receptor beta chain. Antigen unknown. 60 Vbeta and 13 Jbeta primers were used in PCR. This table comes from immunoSEQ multiplex PCR, and its TCRdb copy is limited to in-frame clones, with some not included. The profile shows 150,000 or so clones, about 74% of them singletons. This record belongs to a study of cytomegalovirus exposure and HLA in healthy donors. Study context: Roughly 92 million unique TCRs, all from HLA-typed donors, were included in an early release of the data.

Findings of the study overall: Per a later analysis, approximately 16,000 TCR beta sequences showed association with HLA alleles at 0.05 false discovery rate. Being productive about 87% or about 30% of the time was typical of most TCR beta V segments in an earlier analysis. Under in vitro conditions, a few CMV-associated chains were confirmed as specific for CMV antigens.

The CDR3 spans 14 residues. V was cut by 1 base and J by 1 base, with 8 bases left in between. The germline V gene has CDR1 SGHAT and CDR2 FQNNGV. The receptor comes from a man aged 18 to 30 in good health and CMV-seropositive. The sample consisted of PBMCs. The V call is TRBV11-2, the J call TRBJ2-7, with D tentatively TRBD2 (6 bases). The CDR3 reads CASSLAGVSYEQYF. The CDR3 coding sequence is TGTGCCAGCAGCTTAGCGGGAGTGTCCTACGAGCAGTACTTC.